Listed below are T cell receptor beta chains from one sample, sequenced in a study of blood T cells in healthy people across ages. One entry per CDR3 protein results from TCRdb running MiXCR on the 5' RACE reads. The table includes roughly 1,700,000 distinct CDR3 sequences, roughly 28% detected once. Sequenced: blood. The origin of the receptors is a woman in her twenties or thirties in good health. Both conserved end residues are part of each CDR3. The order of the fields is clone size, V gene, CDR3 protein. A row's size may be missing; if present it is once, few, many or a size class.

abundance: NA; v_gene: TRBV5-1; CDR3aa: CTSSLAFVSSDRTDTQYF
abundance: few; v_gene: TRBV11-2; CDR3aa: CASSPTRDYNEQFF
abundance: NA; v_gene: TRBV2; CDR3aa: CASSEPESNEQFF
abundance: few; v_gene: TRBV29-1; CDR3aa: CSVSETNSNQPQHF
abundance: many; v_gene: TRBV29-1; CDR3aa: CSVDSANEKLFF
abundance: NA; v_gene: TRBV20-1; CDR3aa: CSAKPWTNSPLHF
abundance: NA; v_gene: TRBV4-1; CDR3aa: CASSTGIVNTEAFF
abundance: NA; v_gene: TRBV6-5; CDR3aa: CASSYIAGASYNEQFF
abundance: many; v_gene: TRBV5-1; CDR3aa: CASTLSGGYNEQFF
abundance: few; v_gene: TRBV6-1; CDR3aa: CASESRSYNEQFF
abundance: NA; v_gene: TRBV10-3; CDR3aa: CAISDWTGNNEQFF
abundance: NA; v_gene: TRBV4-2; CDR3aa: CASSQEVGQPQHF
abundance: NA; v_gene: TRBV11-2; CDR3aa: CASRTLTGPSGNEQFF
abundance: once; v_gene: TRBV7-2; CDR3aa: CASSFLFRGYTDTQYF
abundance: NA; v_gene: TRBV20-1; CDR3aa: CSARAGGVDTEAFF
abundance: many; v_gene: TRBV18; CDR3aa: CASSPKDSYEQYF
abundance: NA; v_gene: TRBV15; CDR3aa: CATSSRAGRELFF
abundance: NA; v_gene: TRBV6-2/TRBV6-3; CDR3aa: CASSSSHSNQPQHF
abundance: NA; v_gene: TRBV9; CDR3aa: CASSDLGSEAHEQYF
abundance: NA; v_gene: TRBV2; CDR3aa: CASSEALKSQETQYF
abundance: many; v_gene: TRBV5-1; CDR3aa: CASSSRGVPYEQYF
abundance: many; v_gene: TRBV7-2; CDR3aa: CASSSGGTSPYEQYF
abundance: few; v_gene: TRBV5-1; CDR3aa: CASSPRGGLAGRGSYNEQFF
abundance: few; v_gene: TRBV20-1; CDR3aa: CSARRERDRYNEQFF
abundance: once; v_gene: TRBV19; CDR3aa: CASSRSGETQFF
abundance: few; v_gene: TRBV28; CDR3aa: CASRRSIYEQYF
abundance: few; v_gene: TRBV12-3/TRBV12-4; CDR3aa: CASSYGTGRDNYGYTF
abundance: few; v_gene: TRBV5-1; CDR3aa: CASSPGQELFF
abundance: NA; v_gene: TRBV28; CDR3aa: CASSLPRLKQYF
abundance: NA; v_gene: TRBV5-4; CDR3aa: CASSPGTSGRYYEQYF
abundance: NA; v_gene: TRBV7-2; CDR3aa: CASSSYWDEQYF
abundance: NA; v_gene: TRBV12-3/TRBV12-4; CDR3aa: CASSSFTSGISYNEQFF
abundance: NA; v_gene: TRBV24-1; CDR3aa: CATSDQTGADTQYF
abundance: NA; v_gene: TRBV5-1; CDR3aa: CASTRDRDEKLFF
abundance: NA; v_gene: TRBV12-3/TRBV12-4; CDR3aa: CASSLSPGLAGDHQETQYF
abundance: NA; v_gene: TRBV7-2; CDR3aa: CASSPTAGELFF
abundance: few; v_gene: TRBV12-3/TRBV12-4; CDR3aa: CACSLRGLYEQYF
abundance: few; v_gene: TRBV5-1; CDR3aa: CASSLFAGQGNTEAFF
abundance: few; v_gene: TRBV5-1; CDR3aa: CASSLAPTSGIGSYERYF
abundance: NA; v_gene: TRBV29-1; CDR3aa: CSGGTSEAFF
abundance: NA; v_gene: TRBV28; CDR3aa: CASRTGPNEQYF
abundance: many; v_gene: TRBV7-2; CDR3aa: CASSLMGEQYEQYF
abundance: few; v_gene: TRBV2; CDR3aa: CASSEALRTPRAEQYF
abundance: NA; v_gene: TRBV5-5; CDR3aa: CASSVSGSNPYEQYF
abundance: many; v_gene: TRBV15; CDR3aa: CATSRALAGYEQYF
abundance: few; v_gene: TRBV4-3; CDR3aa: CASSQDGRLNNEQFF